The 14 T cell receptor beta chains below come from one sample, sequenced in a study of T cell repertoires in cytomegalovirus infection. TCRdb called the reads again in MiXCR, with one record for every CDR3 protein. The sample holds some 400,000 distinct CDR3 sequences, 25% to 40% seen once. The sample was PBMCs. The receptor source for this set is a human donor in good health (CMV status not recorded). Some clones in this sample may be carry-over from other donors' samples.

This chain links TRBV7-8 with TRBJ2-5; D not resolved. Per the germline V gene, CDR1 is SGHVS and CDR2 is FQNEAQ. Trimming took off 1 base at V and 5 bases at J, with 11 bases between the two ends. This CDR3 has 14 residues. CDR3 bases: TGTGCCAGCAGCTTAGGTGGGCGGTTGGAGACCCAGTACTTC. Translating it yields CASSLGGRLETQYF.

This clonotype was recorded a few times. The chain is built from TRBV6-6 and TRBJ2-2, with D perhaps matching TRBD2 (6 bases). V lost 7 bases and J 5 bases, leaving 20 bases between the germline ends. CDR1 and CDR2 from the germline V gene are MNHNY and SVGAGI (reference sequence). The CDR3 has 16 amino acids. The CDR3 protein is CASTVRPGGGTGELFF. The CDR3, as DNA: TGTGCCAGCACTGTCAGACCCGGGGGTGGTACCGGGGAGCTGTTTTTT.

Comment on this clonotype: Possible read error: a much larger clone is one base away. This chain connects TRBV7-2 to TRBJ2-2; no clear D gene. Germline loops: CDR1 SGHTA, CDR2 FQGNSA. The CDR3 is 13 amino acids. The DNA of the CDR3 is TGTGCCAGCGGCTTAATCGTTCCCGGGGAGCTGTTTTTT. The encoded protein is CASGLIVPGELFF.

This clonotype was observed a few times. This sequence joins TRBV24-1 and TRBJ1-1; D perhaps matches TRBD1 (6 bases). The CDR3 has 19 residues. Trimming stripped 0 bases from V and 3 bases from J, with 22 bases between. CDR1 is KGHDR and CDR2 is SFDVKD in the germline V gene. CDR3 in DNA: TGTGCCACCAGTGATTTGACAGGGAGCATGGAAAAAGGTCACACTGAAGCTTTCTTT. Translation gives CATSDLTGSMEKGHTEAFF.

A few counts support this clonotype. The chain uses TRBV12-3 or TRBV12-4 and TRBJ1-5; no clear D gene. Trimming took 5 bases from V and 3 from J, leaving 8 bases between them. This CDR3 comprises 13 residues. In DNA form, the CDR3 reads TGTGCCAGCAGTACGAACCCCAATCAGCCCCAGCATTTT. This translates into CASSTNPNQPQHF.

This clonotype was counted a few times. The chain recombines TRBV7-9 with TRBJ2-2; unclear D gene. Trimming left V 5 bases short and J 4 bases short, with 23 bases between. Germline CDR1 SEHNR, CDR2 FQNEAQ (reference sequence). There are 18 residues in the CDR3. The CDR3 nucleotides read TGTGCCAGCAGCGGAGCCCTGGACCGCCTGGCTCGCACCGGGGAGCTGTTTTTT. This sequence encodes CASSGALDRLARTGELFF.

In its sample, this clonotype was seen a few times. V gene TRBV12-3 or TRBV12-4 combines with J gene TRBJ2-7; 8 positions agree with TRBD1. The V gene end was trimmed by 2 bases and the J gene end by 6 bases; junction bases not matched to a gene: 6. This CDR3 is built from 14 residues. The CDR3 bases are TGTGCCAGCAGTTTATCAGGGGGCGTTTCCGAGCAGTACTTC. It translates to CASSLSGGVSEQYF.

This clonotype was seen a handful of times. The CDR3 coding sequence is TGTGCCAGTAGTTTCGGGGGGAATAATCAGCCCCAGCATTTT. It encodes CASSFGGNNQPQHF. The chain uses TRBV19 and TRBJ1-5; possible D gene TRBD1, 5 bases. Looked up from germline, CDR1 is LNHDA and CDR2 is SQIVND (reference sequence). With 5 bases removed from V and 4 bases from J, the gap between germline ends came to 12 bases. The CDR3 contains 14 residues.

V is TRBV20-1 and J is TRBJ1-1, with no clear D. Germline V gives CDR1 DFQATT, CDR2 SNEGSKA (reference sequence). This CDR3 has 14 amino acids. The ends were cut back, 1 base at V and 11 bases at J, with 20 bases in the middle. CDR3 protein: CSARVGQGFRVAFF. CDR3 sequence (DNA): TGCAGTGCTAGAGTGGGTCAAGGATTCAGAGTCGCTTTCTTT.

The rearrangement uses TRBV3-1 and TRBJ2-5; 7 nucleotides align to TRBD2. CDR1 and CDR2 (germline): LGHDT, YNNKEL (reference sequence). J was trimmed by 2 bases and V by 1 base; bases with no gene match: 10. This CDR3 is 17 amino acids long. This CDR3 is CASSQGALGGTQETQYF. CDR3 nucleotide sequence: TGTGCCAGCAGCCAAGGGGCACTGGGGGGGACTCAAGAGACCCAGTACTTC.

The chain couples TRBV12-3 or TRBV12-4 to TRBJ1-4; TRBD1 matches at 8 bases. The CDR3 loop spans 15 amino acids. Germline trimming cut 6 bases from V and 5 bases from J; bases unmatched to any gene: 8. The CDR3 region is CASRLGQGVNEKLFF. As DNA, the CDR3 is TGTGCCAGCAGGCTCGGACAGGGAGTGAATGAAAAACTGTTTTTT.

This clonotype was observed a handful of times. V gene TRBV5-5 combines with J gene TRBJ2-3; D ambiguous. Trimming took 4 bases from V and 1 from J, leaving 16 bases between them. The CDR3 is 16 residues long. Germline-derived CDR1 and CDR2 are SGHKS and YYEKEE (reference sequence). The CDR3 spells CASSPPLGWGTDTQYF. In nucleotides, the CDR3 is TGTGCCAGCAGCCCACCCTTAGGCTGGGGCACAGATACGCAGTATTTT.

This clonotype was detected ten times or more. This chain uses TRBV7-2 with TRBJ1-2; D call uncertain. Germline V lookup: CDR1 SGHTA, CDR2 FQGNSA. The CDR3 is made up of 16 amino acids. The V and J ends lost 1 base and 4 bases respectively, with 16 bases between them. The CDR3 DNA sequence: TGTGCCAGCAGCTTAGGGCTACCCGCCTTGAGCTATGGCTACACCTTC. Translated, it gives CASSLGLPALSYGYTF.

This clonotype was picked up a small number of times. This rearrangement joins TRBV18 to TRBJ2-3; no clear D gene. CDR1 and CDR2 from the germline V gene are KGHSH and LQKENI. The CDR3 spans 13 residues. Trimming took 6 bases from V and 6 from J, leaving 13 bases between them. The CDR3 nucleotides read TGTGCCAGCTCCGACGGAACACGGGATACGCAGTATTTT. Translating it yields CASSDGTRDTQYF. The complete variable domain, with remaining parts taken from reference TRBV18 and TRBJ2-3, reads NAGVMQNPRHLVRRRGQEARLRCSPMKGHSHVYWYRQLPEEGLKFMVYLQKENIIDESGMPKERFSAEFPKEGPSILRIQQVVRGDSAAYFCASSDGTRDTQYFGPGTRLTVL.